Included here is one T cell receptor beta chain sequence, with context. Its specificity is unknown. The data stem from a study of T cell responses to AZD1222 COVID-19 vaccine. The study, taken as a whole, reports: Regions left unmutated in variants are reportedly the target of nearly half of spike-specific TCRs. Repertoire sampling occurred only after the peak T cell response. When two AZD1222 doses had been given, Spike-specific TCR breadth and depth rose. Clonal diversity may have been underestimated, and the donors were mostly white British, with more females than males.

The protocol was immunoSEQ multiplex PCR, while the TCRdb copy is restricted to in-frame clones and leaves out a portion. The sample yields 120,000 or so clones, roughly 90% seen once. The material sequenced was peripheral blood, taken on day 0 of AZD1222 vaccination. This sequence was found in an adult in good health.

The CDR3 coding sequence is TGCGCCAGCAGCCAAGAAGGCCCCAGAAGGTCACCCCTCCACTTT. This sequence encodes CASSQEGPRRSPLHF. This chain connects TRBV4-1 to TRBJ1-6; D is unresolved. Trimming pared 0 bases from V and 10 bases from J, leaving 13 bases between. The CDR3 sequence is 15 residues long. In germline, CDR1 is MGHRA, CDR2 YSYEKL.